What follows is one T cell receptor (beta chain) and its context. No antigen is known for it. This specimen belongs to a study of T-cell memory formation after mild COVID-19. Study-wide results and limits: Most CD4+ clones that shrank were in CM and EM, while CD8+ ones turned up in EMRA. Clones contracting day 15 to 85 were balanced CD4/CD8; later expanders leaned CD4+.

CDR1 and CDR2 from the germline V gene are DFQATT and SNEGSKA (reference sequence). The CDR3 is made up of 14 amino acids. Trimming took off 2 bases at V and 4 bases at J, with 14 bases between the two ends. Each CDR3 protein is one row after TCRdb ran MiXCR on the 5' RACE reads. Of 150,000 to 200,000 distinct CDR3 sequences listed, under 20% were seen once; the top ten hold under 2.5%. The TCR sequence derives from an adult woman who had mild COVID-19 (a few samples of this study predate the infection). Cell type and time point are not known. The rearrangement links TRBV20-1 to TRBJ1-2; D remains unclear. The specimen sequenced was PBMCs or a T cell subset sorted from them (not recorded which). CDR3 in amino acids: CSARPKSTSYGYTF. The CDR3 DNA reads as TGCAGTGCTAGACCTAAGTCAACATCCTATGGCTACACCTTC.